A single sample gave rise to the 21 T cell receptor beta chains below, sequenced in a study of beta chain features in type 1 diabetes (dated by TCRdb to the late 2010s). Libraries were built with the immunoSEQ multiplex PCR assay. The High Capacity cDNA Reverse Transcription Kit was used to reverse transcribe all of the isolated RNA, meaning that expressed TCRB transcripts were what got sequenced. This is the immuneACCESS table as TCRdb keeps it, with only in-frame sequences that have V and J called. A part of the clones is gone; compared with another copy, unresolved V genes explain less than half, and the rest is unexplained. For this sample the table gives about 160,000 clones, of which 7.5% to 10% were detected only once. Of the sample, under 2.5% is held by the ten largest clones. Sample: central memory CD4+ T cells from blood. These receptors all stem from a young woman in good health.

Only a few counts were recorded for this clone. This chain joins TRBV29-1 and TRBJ1-4; perhaps TRBD1 as D (6 bases). This CDR3 comprises 17 residues. CDR1 and CDR2 from the germline V gene are SQVTM and ANQGSEA. Trimming took off 6 bases at V and 2 bases at J, with 22 bases between the two ends. CDR3 in DNA: TGCAGCGTCCGAGGGGGTTGGGCAGCCGATACTAATGAAAAACTGTTTTTT. It specifies CSVRGGWAADTNEKLFF.

V and J are TRBV6-6 and TRBJ2-3; 9 bases are shared with TRBD1. CDR1 MNHNY and CDR2 SVGAGI come from the germline V gene (reference sequence). The CDR3 contains 15 residues. J lost 4 bases, V lost 5 bases, and 7 bases had no gene match. The CDR3: CASSTSGTGPDTQYF. CDR3 in DNA: TGTGCCAGCAGTACGTCCGGGACAGGGCCAGATACGCAGTATTTT.

V and J are TRBV2 and TRBJ2-1, with TRBD2 matching 11 bases. The CDR3 length is 15 residues. Trimming cost V 7 bases and J 7 bases; bases outside gene matches: 9. Germline CDR1 reads SNHLY; CDR2 reads FYNNEI. CDR3 loop: CASMRLAGGWNEQFF. In nucleotides, the CDR3 is TGTGCCAGCATGCGGCTAGCGGGAGGTTGGAATGAGCAGTTCTTC. The complete variable domain, with remaining parts taken from reference TRBV2 and TRBJ2-1, reads EPEVTQTPSHQVTQMGQEVILRCVPISNHLYFYWYRQILGQKVEFLVSFYNNEISEKSEIFDDQFSVERPDGSNFTLKIRSTKLEDSAMYFCASMRLAGGWNEQFFGPGTRLTVL.

This clone was counted between two and nine times. CDR3 DNA sequence: TGCGCCACCCCTCCGGGGAACGAGCAGTACTTC. It translates to CATPPGNEQYF. The gene calls are TRBV5-1 and TRBJ2-7; maybe TRBD2 (5 bases). The CDR3 loop spans 11 amino acids. The V end was cut by 9 bases, the J end by 5 bases, with 12 bases between. CDR1 and CDR2 (germline): SGHRS, YFSETQ.

The chain couples TRBV5-6 to TRBJ2-2, with 9 bases matching TRBD2. The germline V gene encodes CDR1 SGHDT and CDR2 YYEEEE. The CDR3 spans 17 residues. V was clipped by 2 bases and J by 3 bases; unmatched bases: 8. The CDR3 reads CASSLAGTSRDTGELFF. As DNA, the CDR3 is TGTGCCAGCAGCTTAGCCGGGACTAGCAGAGACACCGGGGAGCTGTTTTTT. Drawing the rest from reference TRBV5-6 and TRBJ2-2, the complete variable domain is DAGVTQSPTHLIKTRGQQVTLRCSPKSGHDTVSWYQQALGQGPQFIFQYYEEEERQRGNFPDRFSGHQFPNYSSELNVNALLLGDSALYLCASSLAGTSRDTGELFFGEGSRLTVL.

J is TRBJ2-1 and V is TRBV7-2, with D possibly matching TRBD2 (6 bases). V was cut by 5 bases and J by 7 bases, with 18 bases left in between. Germline-derived CDR1 and CDR2 are SGHTA and FQGNSA. The CDR3 is 15 residues long. CDR3 protein: CASSPQPGLQNEQFF. The CDR3 DNA reads TGTGCCAGCAGCCCCCAACCGGGACTTCAAAATGAGCAGTTCTTC.

The CDR3 here is CASSQEIRGQGARGYTF. The CDR3 coding sequence is TGCGCCAGCAGCCAAGAAATCCGGGGACAGGGGGCGCGTGGCTACACCTTC. This sequence joins TRBV4-1 and TRBJ1-2; 12 bases are shared with TRBD1. Germline V gives CDR1 MGHRA, CDR2 YSYEKL. Trimming at V came to 0 bases and at J to 7 bases, leaving 9 bases not matched to a gene. The CDR3 totals 17 residues.

This clone was seen once. The chain joins TRBV7-2 to TRBJ1-2, with D possibly TRBD1 on 6 matching bases. Trimming took 1 base from V and 0 from J, leaving 9 bases between them. The length of the CDR3 is 15 residues. The germline gives CDR1 SGHTA, CDR2 FQGNSA. The CDR3 sequence: CASSLGAGANYGYTF. In DNA, the CDR3 is TGTGCCAGCAGCTTAGGGGCAGGGGCTAACTATGGCTACACCTTC.

The chain uses TRBV25-1 and TRBJ2-1, with a possible D match to TRBD2 (7 bases). Germline loops: CDR1 MGHDK, CDR2 SYGVNS. The V and J ends lost 5 bases and 2 bases respectively, with 10 bases between them. CDR3 length equals 14 residues. The CDR3 DNA reads as TGTGCCAGCAGTTTCGGGGGGCCCTACAATGAGCAGTTCTTC. It translates to CASSFGGPYNEQFF. Together with reference TRBV25-1 and TRBJ2-1, the CDR3 gives the full variable domain: EADIYQTPRYLVIGTGKKITLECSQTMGHDKMYWYQQDPGMELHLIHYSYGVNSTEKGDLSSESTVSRIRTEHFPLTLESARPSHTSQYLCASSFGGPYNEQFFGPGTRLTVL.

V and J are TRBV6-5 and TRBJ2-7; 11 bases match TRBD1. The CDR3 is 13 amino acids. CDR1 is MNHEY and CDR2 is SVGAGI in the germline V gene. Germline trimming cut 6 bases from V and 5 bases from J; bases unmatched to any gene: 3. The CDR3 DNA sequence: TGTGCCAGCAGCCGGGACAGGGGGAACGAGCAGTACTTC. It translates to CASSRDRGNEQYF.

The chain joins TRBV11-3 to TRBJ2-1; 8 bases align to TRBD2. V gave up 9 bases and J gave up 0 bases; unmatched junction bases: 4. CDR1 SGHNT and CDR2 YENEEA come from the germline V gene. This CDR3 is 14 amino acids long. In nucleotides, the CDR3 is TGTGCCAGTAGCGGGACAAGCTCCTACAATGAGCAGTTCTTC. It is translated as CASSGTSSYNEQFF. Together with reference TRBV11-3 and TRBJ2-1, the CDR3 gives the full variable domain: EAGVVQSPRYKIIEKKQPVAFWCNPISGHNTLYWYLQNLGQGPELLIRYENEEAVDDSQLPKDRFSAERLKGVDSTLKIQPAELGDSAVYLCASSGTSSYNEQFFGPGTRLTVL.

This clone has a handful of counts. V gene TRBV5-6 combines with J gene TRBJ1-1; D is undetermined. Per the germline V gene, CDR1 is SGHDT and CDR2 is YYEEEE. The V end was cut by 2 bases, the J end by 4 bases, with 12 bases between. The CDR3 sequence is 14 residues long. CDR3 in DNA: TGTGCCAGCAGCTTAAAGCGCGCGACCACTGAAGCTTTCTTT. It is translated as CASSLKRATTEAFF.

This clone was seen a few times. The gene calls are TRBV9 and TRBJ2-2; 9 bases align to TRBD1. Trimming took 2 bases from V and 5 from J; bases not matched to a gene: 4. The CDR3 spans 15 residues. CDR1 is SGDLS and CDR2 is YYNGEE in the germline V gene. The DNA for the CDR3 is TGTGCCAGCAGCGTCTCCGGGACAGGGACCGGGGAGCTGTTTTTT. Translation: CASSVSGTGTGELFF. Full variable domain (remainder filled in from reference TRBV9 and TRBJ2-2): DSGVTQTPKHLITATGQRVTLRCSPRSGDLSVYWYQQSLDQGLQFLIQYYNGEERAKGNILERFSAQQFPDLHSELNLSSLELGDSALYFCASSVSGTGTGELFFGEGSRLTVL.

This clone has more than one count but fewer than ten. The chain joins TRBV30 to TRBJ2-1, with 10 bases matching TRBD2. Germline-derived CDR1 and CDR2 are GTSNPN and SVGIG (reference sequence). With V trimmed by 2 bases and J by 12 bases, 7 bases remained unmatched. The CDR3 covers 13 residues. The DNA of the CDR3 is TGTGCCTGGAGTCGCCTAGCGGGAGCTGGGCAGTTCTTC. It encodes CAWSRLAGAGQFF.

This clone has more than one count but fewer than ten. CDR3 residues: CASSQGVRFADRGGTEAFF. The CDR3 nucleotides read TGTGCCAGCAGCCAAGGGGTGAGATTTGCGGACAGGGGCGGGACTGAAGCTTTCTTT. The chain has TRBV14 and TRBJ1-1; 9 positions agree with TRBD1. This CDR3 is 19 amino acids long. Losses at the gene ends were 1 base for V and 5 bases for J; bases not matched to a gene: 17. CDR1 and CDR2 (germline): SGHDN, FVKESK. Looking up the rest from reference TRBV14 and TRBJ1-1 gives the full variable domain: EAGVTQFPSHSVIEKGQTVTLRCDPISGHDNLYWYRRVMGKEIKFLLHFVKESKQDESGMPNNRFLAERTGGTYSTLKVQPAELEDSGVYFCASSQGVRFADRGGTEAFFGQGTRLTVV.

This clone has at least ten counts. The chain has TRBV5-6 and TRBJ2-7; 8 positions match TRBD1. V lost 4 bases, J lost 0 bases, and 6 bases stayed unmatched. The CDR3 runs to 15 residues. Per germline, CDR1 SGHDT and CDR2 YYEEEE. CDR3 in DNA: TGTGCCAGCAGCCCGGGGACAGGCGGCTCCTACGAGCAGTACTTC. Translated, it gives CASSPGTGGSYEQYF.

The chain couples TRBV27 to TRBJ2-1; 7 bases agree with TRBD2. The CDR3 has 18 residues. J was trimmed by 5 bases and V by 5 bases; bases with no gene match: 18. Germline CDR1 reads MNHEY; CDR2 reads SMNVEV (reference sequence). The CDR3 reads CASSVRLNSGALNNEQFF. CDR3 nucleotides: TGTGCCAGCAGTGTCCGGCTCAACAGCGGGGCGCTCAACAATGAGCAGTTCTTC.

This clone was seen only a few times. This sequence joins TRBV10-3 and TRBJ1-2; the D is unclear. The V gene lost 2 bases and the J gene lost 6 bases, with 13 bases spanning the gap. This CDR3 comprises 14 residues. Germline loops: CDR1 ENHRY, CDR2 SYGVKD. CDR3 amino acids: CAISEGLSGDGYTF. The CDR3 DNA is TGTGCCATCAGTGAGGGGTTATCGGGTGATGGCTACACCTTC.

This clone has more than one count but fewer than ten. The chain recombines TRBV11-2 with TRBJ2-5; TRBD2 matches at 13 bases. Trimming cost V 5 bases and J 5 bases; bases outside gene matches: 8. In germline, CDR1 is SGHAT, CDR2 FQNNGV. CDR3 length: 16 residues. The CDR3 region is CASSRRTSGGHETQYF. The CDR3 DNA is TGTGCCAGCAGCCGCCGGACTAGCGGGGGCCATGAGACCCAGTACTTC.

V and J are TRBV2 and TRBJ1-5, with 8 bases that match TRBD1. Per germline, CDR1 SNHLY and CDR2 FYNNEI. With V trimmed by 2 bases and J by 7 bases, 4 bases remained unmatched. The CDR3 loop spans 14 amino acids. CDR3 coding DNA: TGTGCCAGCAGTGAACCAGGGGGCAGACAGCCCCAGCATTTT. It encodes CASSEPGGRQPQHF.

The genes are TRBV5-6 and TRBJ1-1; TRBD1 agrees at 7 bases. Unmatched junction bases numbered 12, after V lost 8 bases and J lost 11 bases. CDR3 length equals 12 residues. CDR1 and CDR2 from the germline V gene are SGHDT and YYEEEE. The CDR3 DNA sequence: TGTGCCAGTACAACCTACAGGGGTGGCGCTTTCTTT. Its translation: CASTTYRGGAFF.